The subject of this entry is one T cell receptor beta chain. V trimming: 5 bases; J trimming: 5 bases; junction bases outside the gene matches: 5. Per germline, CDR1 SGHTA and CDR2 FQGNSA. This CDR3 is built from 14 residues. Per the study methods: Counts of nucleated cells, estimated from reference gene primer amplification, were obtained. Using immunoSEQ multiplex PCR, the repertoire was profiled, and TCRdb retains in-frame clones only, with some absent. V and J calls and clone size are given by that table; D and trimming were obtained from the DNA. The sample consists of under 250,000 clones, approximately 91% of them appearing once. This entry comes from a study of blood T cell repertoires in COVID-19.

The chain carries TRBV7-2 and TRBJ1-2, with 10 bases matching TRBD1. The origin of this receptor is a man between 60 and 70 years old who had recovered from COVID-19. The sample was peripheral blood. The CDR3 nucleotides are TGTGCCAGCAGCCCGACAGGGGGCCCTTATGGCTACACCTTC. It translates to CASSPTGGPYGYTF. Looking up the rest from reference TRBV7-2 and TRBJ1-2 gives the full variable domain: GAGVSQSPSNKVTEKGKDVELRCDPISGHTALYWYRQSLGQGLEFLIYFQGNSAPDKSGLPSDRFSAERTGGSVSTLTIQRTQQEDSAVYLCASSPTGGPYGYTFGSGTRLTVV.